Listed below are T cell receptor beta chains from one sample, sequenced in a study of human T cells and chemical hapten exposure. A single record per CDR3 protein comes from TCRdb applying MiXCR to the RACE reads. In the table there are about 380,000 distinct CDR3 sequences, under 6.5% of which are singletons. Sequenced here: whole blood, sampled in connection with sensitization to the hapten diphenylcyclopropenone (DPC). Receptors were obtained from a woman under 30 with alopecia areata. Some clones in this sample may be carry-over from other donors' samples. The CDR3 runs from the conserved cysteine through the conserved F or W. A D gene is named only where the DNA matches it firmly. The listing skips clone size in some rows; elsewhere it reads once, few, many or a size class.

j_gene,v_gene,d_gene,abundance,CDR3aa,CDR3nt
TRBJ1-4,TRBV12-3/TRBV12-4,TRBD1,many,CASRVQGAANEKLFF,TGTGCCAGCAGGGTTCAGGGGGCCGCTAATGAAAAACTGTTTTTT
TRBJ1-5,TRBV18,NA,few,CASSPAEQPQHF,TGTGCCAGCTCACCAGCGGAACAGCCCCAGCATTTT
TRBJ2-7,TRBV6-2/TRBV6-3,NA,few,CASSHGAGALKPSYEQYF,TGTGCCAGCAGTCACGGGGCAGGGGCCTTAAAGCCCTCCTACGAGCAGTACTTC
TRBJ2-1,TRBV1,NA,many,CTSSQGSGGTSGGAHEQFF,TGCACCAGCAGCCAGGGATCGGGCGGGACTAGCGGGGGGGCTCATGAGCAGTTCTTC
TRBJ1-1,TRBV5-1,NA,NA,CASSWKQRNTEAFF,TGCGCCAGCAGCTGGAAACAGAGGAACACTGAAGCTTTCTTT
TRBJ2-6,TRBV4-1,NA,NA,CASSQALGSGANVLTF,TGCGCCAGCAGCCAAGCGTTGGGGTCTGGGGCCAACGTCCTGACTTTC
TRBJ2-7,TRBV5-1,NA,NA,CASSRSLVHSYEQYF,TGCGCCAGCAGCCGCTCTCTCGTTCACTCCTACGAGCAGTACTTC
TRBJ2-3,TRBV5-1,NA,NA,CASSLLDPGADTQYF,TGCGCCAGCAGCTTGCTGGACCCGGGGGCAGATACGCAGTATTTT
TRBJ2-3,TRBV10-3,NA,few,CAITSGYSTDTQYF,TGTGCCATCACCTCAGGTTATTCCACAGATACGCAGTATTTT
TRBJ2-7,TRBV20-1,NA,NA,CSARDSRGYEQYF,TGCAGTGCTAGAGATTCCCGGGGCTACGAGCAGTACTTC
TRBJ1-6,TRBV4-3,NA,NA,CASSQDTSSYNSPLHF,TGCGCCAGCAGCCAAGACACGAGCTCCTATAATTCACCCCTCCACTTT
TRBJ2-5,TRBV5-1,TRBD2,few,CASSLLAGAQETQYF,TGCGCCAGCAGCTTACTAGCGGGGGCCCAAGAGACCCAGTACTTC
TRBJ1-1,TRBV2,TRBD1,NA,CASGQQGIADTEAFF,TGTGCCAGCGGACAACAGGGGATAGCGGACACTGAAGCTTTCTTT
TRBJ2-1,TRBV3-1,TRBD2,many,CASSQGSGRAGLFYNEQFF,TGTGCCAGCAGCCAAGGGTCGGGTCGAGCGGGGTTATTCTACAATGAGCAGTTCTTC
TRBJ2-2,TRBV4-1,NA,many,CASRRAGDNTGELFF,TGCGCCAGCAGACGGGCAGGGGATAACACCGGGGAGCTGTTTTTT
TRBJ2-3,TRBV20-1,TRBD1,few,CSATRGRADTQYF,TGCAGTGCTACCAGGGGGCGGGCAGATACGCAGTATTTT
TRBJ1-4,TRBV6-1,NA,few,CASSRLSNEKLFF,TGTGCCAGCAGCCGCCTATCTAATGAAAAACTGTTTTTT
TRBJ2-7,TRBV20-1,TRBD1,many,CSASPRGLKEEQYF,TGCAGTGCTAGCCCCAGGGGGCTGAAGGAAGAGCAGTACTTC
TRBJ2-2,TRBV20-1,NA,NA,CSATVGGSDTGELFF,TGCAGTGCTACCGTTGGAGGGTCGGACACCGGGGAGCTGTTTTTT
TRBJ2-7,TRBV12-3/TRBV12-4,NA,NA,CASSTLDGYEQYF,TGTGCCAGCAGTACCCTGGACGGCTACGAGCAGTACTTC
TRBJ2-7,TRBV6-5,NA,NA,CASSPGGGLYEQYF,TGTGCCAGCAGTCCTGGGGGGGGCCTCTACGAGCAGTACTTC
TRBJ2-3,TRBV5-6,NA,NA,CASSLAQSSTDTQYF,TGTGCCAGCAGCTTGGCCCAGTCTAGCACAGATACGCAGTATTTT
TRBJ2-1,TRBV29-1,NA,few,CSFGRSSYNEQFF,TGCAGCTTCGGACGGAGCTCCTACAATGAGCAGTTCTTC
TRBJ2-2,TRBV5-1,NA,NA,CASSLNPQGRTGELFF,TGCGCCAGCAGCTTGAACCCCCAGGGGCGAACCGGGGAGCTGTTTTTT
TRBJ2-5,TRBV12-3/TRBV12-4,NA,NA,CASSLGQPQETQYF,TGTGCCAGCAGTTTGGGGCAGCCCCAAGAGACCCAGTACTTC
TRBJ2-7,TRBV29-1,NA,few,CSVADRYEQYF,TGCAGCGTTGCCGACAGATACGAGCAGTACTTC
TRBJ2-3,TRBV6-2/TRBV6-3,TRBD2,NA,CASPQRGARTDTQYF,TGTGCCAGCCCCCAGCGGGGGGCCCGCACAGATACGCAGTATTTT
TRBJ2-3,TRBV5-1,TRBD1,many,CASSLARQGASTDTQYF,TGCGCCAGCAGCTTGGCTCGACAGGGGGCTAGCACAGATACGCAGTATTTT
TRBJ2-7,TRBV27,NA,NA,CASSWDGTVEQYF,TGTGCCAGCAGTTGGGACGGGACGGTGGAGCAGTACTTC
TRBJ1-5,TRBV12-3/TRBV12-4,TRBD1,few,CASSPLQGPHHF,TGTGCCAGCAGCCCGTTACAGGGGCCTCACCATTTT
TRBJ1-1,TRBV7-9,NA,few,CASSLISETAEAFF,TGTGCCAGCAGCTTAATTTCAGAGACCGCTGAAGCTTTCTTT
TRBJ2-7,TRBV12-3/TRBV12-4,NA,NA,CASSRRGFDEQYF,TGTGCCAGCAGCCGTAGGGGATTCGACGAGCAGTACTTC
TRBJ1-2,TRBV18,TRBD1,many,CASSPTSDRGDGYTF,TGTGCCAGCTCTCCTACCTCGGACAGGGGAGATGGCTACACCTTC
TRBJ2-3,TRBV12-3/TRBV12-4,TRBD2,few,CASSFYSGGVDTQYF,TGTGCCAGCAGTTTTTATAGCGGGGGTGTAGATACGCAGTATTTT
TRBJ1-1,TRBV7-2,NA,many,CASSLGGSGAEAFF,TGTGCCAGCAGCTTAGGAGGGTCGGGGGCTGAAGCTTTCTTT
TRBJ2-3,TRBV18,NA,NA,CASSPPWGGSDPGNTQYF,TGTGCCAGCTCACCACCGTGGGGGGGCTCGGACCCAGGAAATACGCAGTATTTT
TRBJ1-3,TRBV7-2,NA,few,CASSLLAGLGNTIYF,TGTGCCAGCAGCTTACTGGCGGGGCTTGGAAACACCATATATTTT
TRBJ1-3,TRBV6-5,TRBD1,few,CASSPPRTGNNTIYF,TGTGCCAGCAGCCCTCCAAGGACAGGGAACAACACCATATATTTT
TRBJ2-3,TRBV3-1,TRBD2,many,CASSPLRLAGADTQYF,TGTGCCAGCAGCCCCCTTCGACTAGCGGGAGCAGATACGCAGTATTTT
TRBJ1-2,TRBV6-5,TRBD1,many,CASTLNPVGTGIYGYTF,TGTGCCAGCACTCTAAACCCTGTGGGGACAGGCATTTATGGCTACACCTTC
TRBJ2-5,TRBV5-5,NA,NA,CASSRLGQGQETQYF,TGTGCCAGCAGTCGTCTGGGGCAAGGCCAAGAGACCCAGTACTTC
TRBJ1-1,TRBV6-2/TRBV6-3,TRBD1,many,CASSQQTGTEAFF,TGTGCCAGCAGTCAACAGACAGGGACTGAAGCTTTCTTT
TRBJ2-3,TRBV5-1,TRBD1,many,CASSLEGTGGTDTQYF,TGCGCCAGCAGCTTGGAAGGGACAGGGGGCACAGATACGCAGTATTTT
TRBJ2-3,TRBV12-3/TRBV12-4,NA,many,CASSPHGTPETDTQYF,TGTGCCAGCAGCCCGCACGGGACTCCTGAGACAGATACGCAGTATTTT
TRBJ1-2,TRBV4-2,NA,many,CASSQDRGSVSGYTF,TGTGCCAGCAGCCAAGATCGGGGGTCAGTAAGCGGCTACACCTTC
TRBJ1-2,TRBV10-3,NA,NA,CAISEIQEGETYVWDGYTF,TGTGCCATCAGTGAGATCCAGGAGGGGGAAACCTACGTTTGGGATGGCTACACCTTC
TRBJ1-1,TRBV2,NA,NA,CASSGPGPGKAFF,TGTGCCAGCAGTGGTCCAGGACCGGGAAAAGCTTTCTTT
TRBJ2-1,TRBV6-6,NA,NA,CASRRTGSSYNEQFF,TGTGCCAGCAGACGCACCGGGAGCTCCTACAATGAGCAGTTCTTC